The following is a T cell receptor beta chain sequence with its context. Its target is not known. Individual cDNA molecules were tagged with unique molecular identifiers. TCRdb used MiXCR to reprocess the 5' RACE reads, holding one entry per CDR3 protein. The table shows 99,000 or so distinct CDR3 sequences, with over 15% occurring only once. The data stem from a study of early T cells in non-severe SARS-CoV-2 infection. Study-wide background: Sequenced material consisted of bulk RNA (from unsorted whole blood), and chains were unpaired.

Study-wide results and limits: The study's VDJdb matching favored anti-spike CD8 responses and missed private and CD4 specificities.

This CDR3 comprises 12 residues. Trimming left V 4 bases short and J 3 bases short, with 6 bases between. Germline V gene lookup returns CDR1 SGHDN and CDR2 FVKESK. The sample was whole blood. This rearrangement joins TRBV14 to TRBJ1-2; unclear D gene. The TCR sequence derives from an adult who was a healthcare worker with PCR-confirmed SARS-CoV-2 infection or an uninfected control (not recorded which). The CDR3 DNA reads as TGTGCCAGCAGCCGGGAAGACTATGGCTACACCTTC. Translated, it gives CASSREDYGYTF.